The 6 T cell receptor beta chains presented below share a single source sample, sequenced in a study of T-cell reconstitution after alpha-beta-depleted transplantation in children. Unique molecular identifiers were used to barcode this TCRbeta library. TCRdb itself ran the PCR reads through MiXCR, one entry per CDR3 protein. This table has around 600,000 distinct CDR3 sequences, roughly 17% appearing once. The sequencing here drew on PBMCs from the stem cell graft donor, taken from the stem cell graft. These receptors were obtained from a human donor who donated a stem cell graft to a child with acute myeloid leukemia.

This clonotype was seen ten or more times. The genes are TRBV20-1 and TRBJ2-1; no clear D. The length of the CDR3 is 10 residues. Germline-derived CDR1 and CDR2 are DFQATT and SNEGSKA (reference sequence). V was clipped by 5 bases and J by 4 bases, with 3 bases between them. The CDR3 region has the DNA TGCAGTGCTTTGTACAATGAGCAGTTCTTC. Its protein product is CSALYNEQFF.

This clonotype was found a few times. The chain combines TRBV20-1 with TRBJ2-5; the D gene could be TRBD1 or TRBD2 (5 bases each). CDR1 and CDR2 (germline): DFQATT, SNEGSKA (reference sequence). Deletions cut 6 bases from V and 5 bases from J, with 16 bases between. CDR3 length: 13 amino acids. The CDR3 sequence: CSALMGTGETQYF. CDR3 coding DNA: TGCAGTGCGCTCATGGGGACGGGGGAGACCCAGTACTTC.

The CDR3 region has the DNA TGTGCCAGCAGCTCCCCCGACCCTGAAGCTTTCTTT. Encoded protein: CASSSPDPEAFF. V usage is TRBV7-9 and J usage is TRBJ1-1; D is undetermined. Trimming took off 4 bases at V and 6 bases at J, with 9 bases between the two ends. The CDR3 has 12 amino acids. The germline V gene encodes CDR1 SEHNR and CDR2 FQNEAQ (reference sequence).

This clonotype was found a few times. The chain carries TRBV18 and TRBJ1-4; TRBD1 might be the D (5 bases). The CDR3 totals 14 residues. CDR1 is KGHSH, CDR2 LQKENI, per germline. Trimming removed 6 bases from V and 5 bases from J, with 13 bases in between. The CDR3 DNA sequence: TGTGCCAGCTCCCAGGGACGGAGAAATGAAAAACTGTTTTTT. It is translated as CASSQGRRNEKLFF.

This clonotype was picked up a small number of times. This chain links TRBV20-1 with TRBJ1-2; D is undetermined. This CDR3 has 15 amino acids. V lost 0 bases and J lost 0, with 11 bases in between. Germline V gene lookup returns CDR1 DFQATT and CDR2 SNEGSKA (reference sequence). CDR3 in amino acids: CSARDWYPPNYGYTF. The DNA of the CDR3 is TGCAGTGCTAGAGATTGGTATCCTCCTAACTATGGCTACACCTTC.

The V call is TRBV7-9, the J call TRBJ2-7, with unresolved D. Germline V lookup: CDR1 SEHNR, CDR2 FQNEAQ (reference sequence). With 3 bases removed from V and 4 bases from J, the gap between germline ends came to 10 bases. The CDR3 covers 13 residues. The DNA for the CDR3 is TGTGCCAGCAGCTTGGGATGGGAATACGAGCAGTACTTC. Translating it yields CASSLGWEYEQYF.